Below, one T cell receptor (beta chain) is given with its context. What it binds is unknown. The sample is drawn from a study of T cell responses to AZD1222 COVID-19 vaccine. TCRdb's table, derived via immunoSEQ multiplex PCR, lists solely in-frame clones and lacks some. The sample carries about 170,000 clones, over 85% recorded once. General study findings and limits: Dominant at 160-218 and 743-854, vaccine-associated CD4 TCRs also spanned spike. There were mostly white British donors and more females than males, and clonal diversity was possibly underestimated. Sampling captured repertoires only after the peak T cell response.

This CDR3 is 20 amino acids long. V was clipped by 0 bases and J by 0 bases; unmatched bases: 12. Germline lookup yields CDR1 SGDLS and CDR2 YYNGEE. The rearrangement joins TRBV9 to TRBJ2-2, with 9 bases fitting TRBD1. This TCR was recovered from an adult in good health. The sample consisted of peripheral blood, taken on day 0 of AZD1222 vaccination. CDR3: CASSVGGGQGSSANTGELFF. The CDR3 DNA sequence: TGTGCCAGCAGCGTAGGAGGGGGACAGGGCTCGTCCGCGAACACCGGGGAGCTGTTTTTT.